The 28 T cell receptor beta chains below were found in one sample sequenced in a study of CD8+CD57+ T cells in acquired aplastic anemia. CD8+CD57+ cell expansion had been shown by flow cytometry in patients chosen for sequencing. Genomic DNA provided the template from which TCR beta VDJ and CDR3 profiles were obtained. One entry per CDR3 protein, called by TCRdb with MiXCR from the reads. The sample has about 41,000 distinct CDR3 sequences, 63% seen once. Sequencing was done on a sample of sorted CD4+, CD8+, or CD8+CD57+ T cells (not recorded which) from PBMCs. The source of these receptors is a human donor with aplastic anemia.

This rearrangement joins TRBV4-1 to TRBJ1-1, with a weak D call TRBD1 (6 bases). V lost 3 bases and J lost 3, with 17 bases in between. The CDR3 consists of 16 residues. CDR1 MGHRA and CDR2 YSYEKL come from the germline V gene. CDR3 region: CASSQSSWGQDTEAFF. The CDR3 DNA follows: TGCGCCAGCAGCCAGTCAAGCTGGGGGCAGGACACTGAAGCTTTCTTT.

With respect to this clonotype: Germline is not matched at one junction end, which may reflect a read error. The CDR3 DNA is TGCGCCAGCAGCTTGGATGGGCAGATTTATAATTCACCCCTCCACTTT. Translating it yields CASSLDGQIYNSPLHF. The chain links TRBV7-8 to TRBJ1-6, with D hard to call. The CDR3 sequence is 16 residues long. The germline V gene encodes CDR1 SGHVS and CDR2 FQNEAQ.

There are many counts of this clonotype. The V and J genes are TRBV2 and TRBJ1-1; weak D call: TRBD1 (6 bases). This CDR3 is built from 14 residues. Germline V gene data show CDR1 as SNHLY and CDR2 as FYNNEI. V lost 4 bases to trimming and J lost 2 bases, with 11 bases between them. The CDR3 loop reads CASSVTGINTEAFF. The CDR3 region has the DNA TGTGCCAGCAGTGTGACAGGAATAAACACTGAAGCTTTCTTT.

This clonotype was counted only a few times. The rearrangement links TRBV5-1 to TRBJ1-4; TRBD1 agrees at 8 bases. Germline CDR1 and CDR2: SGHRS and YFSETQ. The junction had 14 bases not matched to a gene; V was cut back by 2 bases and J by 5 bases. The CDR3 is 18 amino acids. CDR3 loop: CASSFFGLEDRGNEKLFF. The CDR3 nucleotides are TGCGCCAGCAGCTTTTTTGGGCTTGAAGACAGGGGAAATGAAAAACTGTTTTTT. The full variable domain, its missing parts supplied by reference TRBV5-1 and TRBJ1-4, is KAGVTQTPRYLIKTRGQQVTLSCSPISGHRSVSWYQQTPGQGLQFLFEYFSETQRNKGNFPGRFSGRQFSNSRSEMNVSTLELGDSALYLCASSFFGLEDRGNEKLFFGSGTQLSVL.

The chain carries TRBV2 and TRBJ2-1, with D possibly matching TRBD1 (5 bases). The CDR3 sequence is 13 residues long. The germline V and J ends were trimmed by 9 bases and 10 bases, with 19 bases remaining between them. Germline assignment: CDR1 SNHLY and CDR2 FYNNEI. The CDR3 DNA reads TGTGCCAGTAGACAGCCAAACTCCTACGAGCAGTTCTTC. Translating it yields CASRQPNSYEQFF.

The genes are TRBV19 and TRBJ1-2, with 9 bases fitting TRBD1. Trimming cost V 10 bases and J 7 bases; bases outside gene matches: 10. The CDR3 sequence is 13 residues long. Germline values: CDR1 LNHDA, CDR2 SQIVND (reference sequence). Here the CDR3 reads CATATGGRVGYTF. The CDR3 DNA is TGTGCCACCGCGACAGGGGGACGGGTTGGCTACACCTTC.

V usage is TRBV20-1 and J usage is TRBJ1-2, with TRBD1 matching 11 bases. Germline lookup yields CDR1 DFQATT and CDR2 SNEGSKA (reference sequence). This CDR3 has 12 residues. Trimming removed 5 bases from V and 7 bases from J; junction bases left unmatched: 3. This CDR3 is CSAWTGGSGYTF. The CDR3 region has the DNA TGCAGTGCTTGGACAGGGGGCTCTGGCTACACCTTC.

The CDR3 sequence is CASRKGGQGSSPLHF. The CDR3 DNA reads TGTGCCAGCAGGAAGGGGGGACAGGGCTCTTCACCCCTCCACTTT. The V gene is TRBV6-1, the J gene TRBJ1-6, with TRBD1 matching over 9 bases. Trimming cost V 6 bases and J 9 bases; bases outside gene matches: 9. The V gene's germline CDR1 is MNHNS and CDR2 SASEGT. The CDR3 consists of 15 residues.

The V gene is TRBV11-1, the J gene TRBJ1-2; 8 bases fit TRBD1. The V and J ends lost 3 bases and 5 bases, in that order; junction bases with no gene match: 11. There are 16 residues in the CDR3. The germline V gene has CDR1 SGHAT and CDR2 FQDESV (reference sequence). CDR3 in DNA: TGTGCCAGCAGCTTGGCATGGCAGGGGGCGCGGTATGGCTACACCTTC. This gives the protein CASSLAWQGARYGYTF.

The V and J genes are TRBV10-1 and TRBJ2-2, with 7 bases identical to TRBD1. The CDR3 length is 12 residues. Unmatched junction bases numbered 2, after V lost 4 bases and J lost 9 bases. Germline loops: CDR1 WNHNN, CDR2 SYGVQD (reference sequence). Here the CDR3 reads CASSGDSRELFF. The CDR3 region has the DNA TGCGCCAGCAGTGGGGACAGCCGGGAGCTGTTTTTT.

V usage is TRBV7-8 and J usage is TRBJ1-2, with D unresolved. CDR1 is SGHVS, CDR2 FQNEAQ, per germline. The CDR3 length is 15 residues. V was trimmed by 2 bases and J by 0 bases, leaving 10 bases between them. CDR3 protein: CASSLSAGPNYGYTF. The CDR3 coding sequence is TGTGCCAGCAGCTTATCGGCAGGCCCTAACTATGGCTACACCTTC. The complete variable domain, with remaining parts taken from reference TRBV7-8 and TRBJ1-2, reads GAGVSQSPRYKVAKRGQDVALRCDPISGHVSLFWYQQALGQGPEFLTYFQNEAQLDKSGLPSDRFFAERPEGSVSTLKIQRTQQEDSAVYLCASSLSAGPNYGYTFGSGTRLTVV.

Points on this clonotype: This may be a read error, as it is one base from a much larger clone. This chain uses TRBV29-1 with TRBJ1-2; TRBD1 aligns across 8 bases. This CDR3 has 15 amino acids. The germline V gene has CDR1 SQVTM and CDR2 ANQGSEA. This CDR3 is CSGGSAGGSNYGNTF. The CDR3 coding sequence is TGCAGCGGCGGATCGGCAGGGGGCTCCAACTATGGCAACACCTTC.

This chain connects TRBV5-1 to TRBJ1-2; TRBD1 aligns across 8 bases. Germline lookup yields CDR1 SGHRS and CDR2 YFSETQ. The CDR3 runs 14 residues. The ends lost 0 bases at V and 5 bases at J; junction bases unmatched: 3. CDR3 DNA: TGCGCCAGCAGCTTGGGGACAGGGTTGTATGGCTACACCTTC. It specifies CASSLGTGLYGYTF.

This clonotype was seen at least ten times. V and J are TRBV6-1 and TRBJ1-1, with no clear D. Germline values: CDR1 MNHNS, CDR2 SASEGT. V lost 2 bases, J lost 1 base, and 8 bases lay in between. The CDR3 is made up of 14 amino acids. The CDR3 is CASSESNGNTEAFF. The CDR3 bases are TGTGCCAGCAGTGAAAGTAACGGGAACACTGAAGCTTTCTTT.

This clonotype was observed many times. This sequence joins TRBV7-8 and TRBJ1-3; D call uncertain. V dropped 3 bases and J dropped 2 bases, with 14 bases sitting between them. From germline, CDR1 is SGHVS and CDR2 FQNEAQ. This CDR3 has 16 amino acids. The CDR3: CASSLVPTHAGNTIYF. The CDR3 DNA sequence: TGTGCCAGCAGCTTGGTTCCAACACATGCTGGAAACACCATATATTTT.

In this sample, this clonotype turned up once. CDR3 residues: CAISDGGADEQYF. DNA of the CDR3: TGTGCCATCAGTGACGGGGGGGCAGACGAGCAGTACTTC. This chain connects TRBV10-3 to TRBJ2-5; 8 nucleotides line up with TRBD2. Judging by the DNA end, TRBJ2-7 fits better; the J call may be wrong. From germline, CDR1 is ENHRY and CDR2 SYGVKD. This CDR3 spans 13 amino acids.

This clonotype was recorded many times. This sequence joins TRBV29-1 and TRBJ2-2, with no clear D. Germline V gene sequence: CDR1 SQVTM, CDR2 ANQGSEA. The CDR3 spans 11 residues. Between the trimmed V and J ends, which lost 6 bases and 3 bases, there was a span of 5 bases. The DNA of the CDR3 is TGCAGCGTCTGGGACACCGGGGAGCTGTTTTTT. This codes for CSVWDTGELFF.

This chain links TRBV14 with TRBJ1-6; the D gene is possibly TRBD1 (6 bases). V lost 4 bases, J lost 8 bases, and 9 bases lay in between. CDR1 and CDR2 from the germline V gene are SGHDN and FVKESK. The CDR3 spans 13 residues. The CDR3 DNA is TGTGCCAGCAGCCTGTCAGGGGATTCACCCCTCCACTTT. It specifies CASSLSGDSPLHF.

The J gene is TRBJ2-7, the V gene TRBV19; the D gene is possibly TRBD1 (6 bases). Germline V gene sequence: CDR1 LNHDA, CDR2 SQIVND (reference sequence). The CDR3 is 15 amino acids. V lost 3 bases and J 1 base, leaving 13 bases between the germline ends. CDR3 sequence reads: CASSIWAGESYEQYF. The CDR3 DNA reads TGTGCCAGTAGTATCTGGGCAGGGGAGTCCTACGAGCAGTACTTC. Drawing the rest from reference TRBV19 and TRBJ2-7, the complete variable domain is DGGITQSPKYLFRKEGQNVTLSCEQNLNHDAMYWYRQDPGQGLRLIYYSQIVNDFQKGDIAEGYSVSREKKESFPLTVTSAQKNPTAFYLCASSIWAGESYEQYFGPGTRLTVT.

Notes on this clonotype: An end of the junction does not agree with germline; a read error may underlie this. The chain links TRBV24-1 to TRBJ2-7; 7 positions match TRBD1. Germline CDR1 KGHDR, CDR2 SFDVKD. The CDR3 consists of 14 residues. In nucleotides, the CDR3 is TGTGCCATCAGTGAGGGACAGCGGACCTACGAGCAGTACTTC. Translated: CAISEGQRTYEQYF.

The chain joins TRBV11-1 to TRBJ2-3, with D perhaps assigned TRBD1 or TRBD2 (5 bases each). Trimming took off 5 bases at V and 1 base at J, with 16 bases between the two ends. Germline V gene data show CDR1 as SGHAT and CDR2 as FQDESV (reference sequence). CDR3 length: 16 amino acids. The CDR3: CASSGIRKGRTDTQYF. The CDR3 DNA is TGTGCCAGCAGCGGAATCAGAAAGGGACGCACAGATACGCAGTATTTT.

The table lists this clonotype with many counts. This chain uses TRBV6-4 with TRBJ2-3; 7 bases are shared with TRBD2. The ends lost 2 bases at V and 1 base at J; junction bases unmatched: 0. CDR1 MRHNA and CDR2 SNTAGT come from the germline V gene. The CDR3 is 14 amino acids. The CDR3 reads CASSDGGGTDTQYF. For the CDR3, the DNA is TGTGCCAGCAGTGACGGGGGGGGCACAGATACGCAGTATTTT.

The rearrangement uses TRBV15 and TRBJ2-3; D unclear. The CDR3 has 16 residues. Trimming stripped 1 base from V and 1 base from J, with 12 bases between. Germline values: CDR1 LNHNV, CDR2 YYDKDF (reference sequence). CDR3 in DNA: TGTGCCACCAGCAGAGGTCTGGGCCGTGGCACAGATACGCAGTATTTT. Amino acid sequence: CATSRGLGRGTDTQYF.

The genes are TRBV2 and TRBJ2-1, with D possibly TRBD2 on 5 matching bases. The germline V gene encodes CDR1 SNHLY and CDR2 FYNNEI. This CDR3 is built from 13 residues. Trimming shortened V by 2 bases and J by 7 bases, and 9 bases separated the two germline ends. The CDR3 DNA reads TGTGCCAGCAGTGAATGGCGCGGGAATGAGCAGTTCTTC. Encoded protein: CASSEWRGNEQFF. The whole variable domain, remainder taken from reference TRBV2 and TRBJ2-1, is EPEVTQTPSHQVTQMGQEVILRCVPISNHLYFYWYRQILGQKVEFLVSFYNNEISEKSEIFDDQFSVERPDGSNFTLKIRSTKLEDSAMYFCASSEWRGNEQFFGPGTRLTVL.

This clonotype was seen many times. This chain uses TRBV2 with TRBJ1-4; no firm D call. Trimming took 3 bases from V and 8 from J, leaving 13 bases between them. The CDR3 runs 14 residues. Germline CDR1 SNHLY, CDR2 FYNNEI. The CDR3 DNA reads as TGTGCCAGCAGTGACAACAGCCCAGACGAAAAACTGTTTTTT. Translated, it gives CASSDNSPDEKLFF.

The chain links TRBV2 to TRBJ2-7; 8 bases are a match to TRBD1. V trimming: 5 bases; J trimming: 3 bases; junction bases outside the gene matches: 6. This CDR3 is built from 14 residues. Germline V gene sequence: CDR1 SNHLY, CDR2 FYNNEI. CDR3 DNA sequence: TGTGCCAGCAGTTACTCGGGGACAGGCTACGAGCAGTACTTC. It encodes CASSYSGTGYEQYF.

In nucleotides, the CDR3 is TGTGCCAGCAGGAAGGACGACTACGAGCAGTACTTC. This encodes CASRKDDYEQYF. The rearrangement links TRBV7-4 to TRBJ2-7, with D unresolved. Germline CDR1 SGHVT, CDR2 SQSDAQ. Trimming left V 6 bases short and J 3 bases short, with 9 bases between. The CDR3 consists of 12 residues.

In the case of this clonotype: The final CDR3 position lacks the conserved phenylalanine or tryptophan, pointing to a likely read error. The CDR3 bases are TGTGCCAGCAGTGAAGGGGGGGGCGGGCAGTACCTC. Its protein product is CASSEGGGGQYL. The chain employs TRBV2 and TRBJ2-7; maybe TRBD2 (7 bases). The germline gives CDR1 SNHLY, CDR2 FYNNEI. There are 12 residues in the CDR3. With 1 base removed from V and 9 bases from J, the gap between germline ends came to 10 bases.